Presented here are 23 T cell receptor beta chains from one specimen sequenced in a study of T cells in tuberculosis. TCRdb keeps only in-frame clones here, not all; method: immunoSEQ multiplex PCR. This sample has 40,000 to 45,000 clones; roughly 94% occur once, and the top ten carry about 2%. Sequencing was carried out using PBMCs. The receptors were sampled from a donor aged 10-30 years with latent tuberculosis or without tuberculosis infection. Some clones in this sample may be carry-over from other donors' samples.

The chain has TRBV12-5 and TRBJ2-1, with D possibly TRBD2 on 6 matching bases. The V and J ends lost 1 base and 4 bases respectively, with 20 bases between them. The CDR3 is 18 amino acids. CDR1 LGHNT and CDR2 FRNRAP come from the germline V gene. The CDR3 region has the DNA TGTGCTAGTGGTTTGGATCCCTCCCGGGACTTACAATACAATGAGCAGTTCTTC. Its translation is CASGLDPSRDLQYNEQFF. Complete variable domain (other parts from reference TRBV12-5 and TRBJ2-1): DARVTQTPRHKVTEMGQEVTMRCQPILGHNTVFWYRQTMMQGLELLAYFRNRAPLDDSGMPKDRFSAEMPDATLATLKIQPSEPRDSAVYFCASGLDPSRDLQYNEQFFGPGTRLTVL.

This clone occurred a few times. J is TRBJ2-1 and V is TRBV12-5; possible D gene TRBD2, 5 bases. CDR1 and CDR2 from the germline V gene are LGHNT and FRNRAP. The CDR3 extends over 12 amino acids. Trimming took 5 bases from V and 12 from J, leaving 14 bases between them. The CDR3 spells CASGHGLGGQFF. CDR3 coding DNA: TGTGCTAGTGGTCACGGACTCGGTGGGCAGTTCTTC.

The V call is TRBV7-3, the J call TRBJ2-3, with 8 nucleotides matching TRBD2. The CDR3 extends over 15 amino acids. With 2 bases clipped from V and 2 bases from J, the junction kept 3 bases outside the gene matches. The V gene's germline CDR1 is SGHTA and CDR2 FQGTGA. For the CDR3, the DNA is TGTGCCAGCAGCTTAGGCGGGAGGACCACAGATACGCAGTATTTT. Translating it yields CASSLGGRTTDTQYF. The whole variable domain, remainder taken from reference TRBV7-3 and TRBJ2-3, is GAGVSQTPSNKVTEKGKYVELRCDPISGHTALYWYRQSLGQGPEFLIYFQGTGAADDSGLPNDRFFAVRPEGSVSTLKIQRTERGDSAVYLCASSLGGRTTDTQYFGPGTRLTVL.

The chain uses TRBV27 and TRBJ1-2; D is perhaps TRBD1 (5 bases). The V end lost 7 bases, the J end lost 4 bases, and 22 bases lay between the germline ends. The CDR3 runs to 16 residues. Germline V gene lookup returns CDR1 MNHEY and CDR2 SMNVEV (reference sequence). The chain's CDR3 is CASMRWTIGGPYGYTF. The CDR3 DNA sequence: TGTGCCAGCATGAGATGGACCATCGGGGGTCCCTATGGCTACACCTTC.

The CDR3 loop reads CASSRRTGSWNEQFF. DNA for the CDR3: TGTGCCAGCAGCCGTCGGACAGGGTCTTGGAATGAGCAGTTCTTC. The gene calls are TRBV14 and TRBJ2-1, with TRBD1 matching over 8 bases. Germline V CDR1 and CDR2: SGHDN, FVKESK. The ends lost 4 bases at V and 7 bases at J; junction bases unmatched: 9. There are 15 residues in the CDR3.

The CDR3 DNA follows: TGTGCCAGCAGCGTAGTGGACAGTCTTGAAGCTTTCTTT. Translation: CASSVVDSLEAFF. This chain joins TRBV9 and TRBJ1-1, with D perhaps TRBD1 (6 bases). Germline V gene data show CDR1 as SGDLS and CDR2 as YYNGEE. There are 13 residues in the CDR3. The V gene lost 0 bases and the J gene lost 7 bases, with 10 bases spanning the gap.

This CDR3 reads CASSLVAGDYNEQFF. The CDR3 nucleotides read TGCGCCAGCAGCTTGGTGGCGGGAGACTACAATGAGCAGTTCTTC. The rearrangement joins TRBV5-1 to TRBJ2-1; 7 bases fit TRBD2. V dropped 0 bases and J dropped 3; count of bases not matched to a gene: 3. Per the germline V gene, CDR1 is SGHRS and CDR2 is YFSETQ. The CDR3 covers 15 residues.

The V call is TRBV30, the J call TRBJ1-1, with D uncertain. V shed 5 bases and J shed 1 base, with 8 bases lying between them. CDR1 is GTSNPN, CDR2 SVGIG, per germline (reference sequence). CDR3 length: 12 amino acids. CDR3 amino acids: CAWWRSNTEAFF. In DNA form, the CDR3 reads TGTGCCTGGTGGCGGTCGAACACTGAAGCTTTCTTT.

This clone was counted a single time. This chain connects TRBV7-3 to TRBJ2-1, with 14 bases identical to TRBD2. V shed 1 base and J 7 bases; nucleotides not matched to a gene: 6. The germline V gene has CDR1 SGHTA and CDR2 FQGTGA. This CDR3 is built from 17 residues. DNA of the CDR3: TGTGCCAGCAGCTTAAGCGGGACTAGCGGGAGTACTAATGAGCAGTTCTTC. This sequence encodes CASSLSGTSGSTNEQFF.

In the case of this clone: The sample contains more than one DNA sequence encoding this CDR3. The chain is built from TRBV6-1 and TRBJ1-2, with D perhaps matching TRBD1 (5 bases). V lost 5 bases to trimming and J lost 4 bases, with 11 bases between them. CDR1 is MNHNS and CDR2 is SASEGT in the germline V gene. This CDR3 comprises 13 residues. This CDR3 is CASSPDRGYGYTF. The CDR3 DNA follows: TGTGCCAGCAGTCCCGACAGAGGCTATGGCTACACCTTC.

This chain uses TRBV6-1 with TRBJ1-2, with TRBD1 matching over 8 bases. CDR1 and CDR2 (germline): MNHNS, SASEGT. This CDR3 is built from 15 residues. The junction had 18 bases not matched to a gene; V was cut back by 10 bases and J by 8 bases. The CDR3 is CANRATGANIYGYTF. DNA of the CDR3: TGTGCCAACCGGGCGACAGGGGCGAATATATACGGCTACACCTTC.

The chain employs TRBV5-1 and TRBJ2-7, with 12 bases that match TRBD2. V dropped 5 bases and J dropped 5; count of bases not matched to a gene: 5. Germline assignment: CDR1 SGHRS and CDR2 YFSETQ. The CDR3 loop spans 14 amino acids. The CDR3 DNA follows: TGCGCCAGCAGGAGGACTAGCGGGAACAACGAGCAGTACTTC. Its protein is CASRRTSGNNEQYF.

The rearrangement links TRBV4-1 to TRBJ1-2, with a possible D match to TRBD1 (5 bases). The germline V gene encodes CDR1 MGHRA and CDR2 YSYEKL. V shed 1 base and J shed 2 bases, with 20 bases lying between them. CDR3 size: 18 residues. The CDR3 is CASSQASRDSQRNYGYTF. Here the CDR3 DNA reads TGCGCCAGCAGCCAAGCGAGTCGAGACAGTCAAAGAAACTATGGCTACACCTTC.

The CDR3 spells CSAMGLAGADTQYF. The DNA for the CDR3 is TGCAGCGCTATGGGACTAGCGGGAGCAGATACGCAGTATTTT. V and J are TRBV29-1 and TRBJ2-3; 14 bases map to TRBD2. CDR3 size: 14 residues. The junction had 4 bases not matched to a gene; V was cut back by 7 bases and J by 4 bases. The germline CDR1 and CDR2 sequences are SQVTM and ANQGSEA.

The CDR3 protein is CASSILGGTEAFF. The CDR3, as DNA: TGTGCCAGTAGTATTTTGGGAGGCACTGAAGCTTTCTTT. The rearrangement joins TRBV19 to TRBJ1-1; no clear D gene. The germline gives CDR1 LNHDA, CDR2 SQIVND (reference sequence). The V gene lost 3 bases and the J gene lost 4 bases, with 9 bases spanning the gap. This CDR3 spans 13 amino acids.

The chain couples TRBV10-3 to TRBJ2-3; D not resolved. V shed 2 bases and J shed 0 bases, with 9 bases lying between them. The CDR3 runs to 15 residues. The germline CDR1 and CDR2 sequences are ENHRY and SYGVKD. The CDR3 region has the DNA TGTGCCATCAGTGAGGAGGATCTGAGCACAGATACGCAGTATTTT. Protein product: CAISEEDLSTDTQYF.

The chain carries TRBV15 and TRBJ2-5, with D perhaps TRBD1 (6 bases). Looked up from germline, CDR1 is LNHNV and CDR2 is YYDKDF (reference sequence). CDR3 length equals 15 residues. Trimming shortened V by 0 bases and J by 0 bases, and 8 bases separated the two germline ends. The DNA for the CDR3 is TGTGCCACCAGCAGAGACACAGGGTACCAAGAGACCCAGTACTTC. It is translated as CATSRDTGYQETQYF.

This sequence joins TRBV27 and TRBJ1-2, with TRBD1 identical over 7 bases. J was trimmed by 6 bases and V by 5 bases; bases with no gene match: 9. This CDR3 has 14 residues. Germline V CDR1 and CDR2: MNHEY, SMNVEV (reference sequence). CDR3 nucleotide sequence: TGTGCCAGCAGTGCGACCACAGGGGTGGATGGCTACACCTTC. Translating it yields CASSATTGVDGYTF.

The chain joins TRBV7-3 to TRBJ2-7, with a tentative D call TRBD2 (5 bases). The CDR3 has 13 residues. V lost 5 bases to trimming and J lost 6 bases, with 14 bases between them. Germline CDR1 is SGHTA and CDR2 is FQGTGA. This CDR3 reads CASSPPGRAEQYF. The CDR3 bases are TGTGCCAGCAGCCCTCCCGGGCGGGCCGAGCAGTACTTC. The whole variable domain, remainder taken from reference TRBV7-3 and TRBJ2-7, is GAGVSQTPSNKVTEKGKYVELRCDPISGHTALYWYRQSLGQGPEFLIYFQGTGAADDSGLPNDRFFAVRPEGSVSTLKIQRTERGDSAVYLCASSPPGRAEQYFGPGTRLTVT.

This clone has just one count. This chain uses TRBV7-3 with TRBJ1-4; D gene unclear. There are 13 residues in the CDR3. Germline V gives CDR1 SGHTA, CDR2 FQGTGA. The V and J ends lost 3 bases and 8 bases respectively, with 10 bases between them. CDR3 in amino acids: CASSLRFGEKLFF. CDR3 bases: TGTGCCAGCAGCTTGAGGTTTGGAGAAAAACTGTTTTTT.

The chain combines TRBV27 with TRBJ2-5, with D uncertain. In germline, CDR1 is MNHEY, CDR2 SMNVEV (reference sequence). Between the trimmed V and J ends, which lost 6 bases and 1 base, there was a span of 15 bases. This CDR3 is built from 15 residues. CDR3 nucleotides: TGTGCCAGCAGATTCGCAGGAACTGGCCAAGAGACCCAGTACTTC. This translates into CASRFAGTGQETQYF.

Here the CDR3 DNA reads TGTGCCAGCTCAAGAGAGGTCTTCTCTGGAAACACCATATATTTT. Translated, it gives CASSREVFSGNTIYF. The chain carries TRBV18 and TRBJ1-3; D unclear. Germline CDR1 KGHSH, CDR2 LQKENI. V gave up 5 bases and J gave up 0 bases, with 11 bases separating them. This CDR3 has 15 residues.

The chain recombines TRBV7-8 with TRBJ2-1; D might be TRBD2 (7 bases). Trimming stripped 2 bases from V and 4 bases from J, with 18 bases between. There are 17 residues in the CDR3. Germline assignment: CDR1 SGHVS and CDR2 FQNEAQ. Here the CDR3 reads CASSLLVLGRGYNEQFF. The CDR3 bases are TGTGCCAGCAGCTTATTGGTCTTGGGGAGGGGGTACAATGAGCAGTTCTTC.